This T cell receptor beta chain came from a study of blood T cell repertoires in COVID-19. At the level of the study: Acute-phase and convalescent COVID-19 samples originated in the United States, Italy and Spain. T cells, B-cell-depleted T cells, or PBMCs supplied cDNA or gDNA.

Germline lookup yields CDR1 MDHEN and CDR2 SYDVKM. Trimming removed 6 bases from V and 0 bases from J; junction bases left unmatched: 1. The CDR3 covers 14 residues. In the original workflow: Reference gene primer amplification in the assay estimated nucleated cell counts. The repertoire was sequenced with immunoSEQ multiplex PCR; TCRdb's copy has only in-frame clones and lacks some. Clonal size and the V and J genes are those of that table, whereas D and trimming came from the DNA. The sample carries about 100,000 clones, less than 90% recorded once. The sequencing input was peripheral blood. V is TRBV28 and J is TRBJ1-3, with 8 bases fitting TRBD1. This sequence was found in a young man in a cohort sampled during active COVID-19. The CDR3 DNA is TGTGCCAGCAGGGACAGGGTCTCTGGAAACACCATATATTTT. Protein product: CASRDRVSGNTIYF. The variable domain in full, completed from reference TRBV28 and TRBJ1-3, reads DVKVTQSSRYLVKRTGEKVFLECVQDMDHENMFWYRQDPGLGLRLIYFSYDVKMKEKGDIPEGYSVSREKKERFSLILESASTNQTSMYLCASRDRVSGNTIYFGEGSWLTVV.